This record concerns one T cell receptor beta chain sequence. The antigen is not known. This specimen comes from a study of CXCR3-negative and CXCR3-positive naive CD8 T cells. This CDR3 is built from 16 residues. Per germline, CDR1 MNHEY and CDR2 SMNVEV (reference sequence). The authors made the TRB cDNA libraries by 5' RACE using UMI labels. Reprocessing the 5' RACE reads, TCRdb reports a single entry for every CDR3 protein and omits DNA. The record lists roughly 55,000 distinct CDR3 sequences, of which the ten most abundant hold about 0.61%. Whole-study findings and limits: TRB CDR3 hydrophobicity was greater in CXCR3-positive naive cells than in CXCR3-negative naive cells.

The V and J genes are TRBV27 and TRBJ2-7; TCRdb's assignment of TRBD1 cannot be checked, as there is no DNA. The clonotype was recovered from a human donor in good health. Some clones in this sample may be carry-over from other donors' samples. Material for sequencing was naive CXCR3+ CD8+ T cells from blood. The subset denotes: CD45RO-CCR7+CD27+CD95- naive CD8+ T cells expressing CXCR3 (TNR3+). CDR3 sequence: CASSPTDRASSYEQYF.